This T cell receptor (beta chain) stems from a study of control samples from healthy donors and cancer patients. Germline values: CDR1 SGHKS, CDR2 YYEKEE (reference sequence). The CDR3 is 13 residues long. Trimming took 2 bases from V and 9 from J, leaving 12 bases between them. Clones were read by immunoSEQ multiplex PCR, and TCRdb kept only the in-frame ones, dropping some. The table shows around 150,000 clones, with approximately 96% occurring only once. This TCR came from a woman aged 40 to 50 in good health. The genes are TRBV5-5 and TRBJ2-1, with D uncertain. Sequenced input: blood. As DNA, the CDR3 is TGTGCCAGCAGCTTACGCGTGAGCGTTGAGCAGTTCTTC. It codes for CASSLRVSVEQFF.